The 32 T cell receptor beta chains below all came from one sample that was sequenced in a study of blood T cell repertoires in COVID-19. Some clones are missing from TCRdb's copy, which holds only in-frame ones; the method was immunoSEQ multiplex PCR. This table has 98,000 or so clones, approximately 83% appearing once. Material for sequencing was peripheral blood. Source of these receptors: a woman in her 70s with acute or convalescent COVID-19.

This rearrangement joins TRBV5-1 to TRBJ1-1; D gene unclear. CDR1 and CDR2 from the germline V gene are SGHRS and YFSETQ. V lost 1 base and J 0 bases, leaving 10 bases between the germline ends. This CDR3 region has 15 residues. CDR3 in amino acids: CASSLSPNMNTEAFF. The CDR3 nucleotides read TGCGCCAGCAGCTTGTCGCCAAACATGAACACTGAAGCTTTCTTT.

The CDR3 loop is CASSVRVSTDTQYF. Here the CDR3 DNA reads TGTGCCAGCAGCGTACGAGTGAGCACAGATACGCAGTATTTT. The chain employs TRBV9 and TRBJ2-3, with no clear D. The germline V and J ends were trimmed by 1 base and 0 bases, with 6 bases remaining between them. Germline assignment: CDR1 SGDLS and CDR2 YYNGEE. This CDR3 spans 14 amino acids.

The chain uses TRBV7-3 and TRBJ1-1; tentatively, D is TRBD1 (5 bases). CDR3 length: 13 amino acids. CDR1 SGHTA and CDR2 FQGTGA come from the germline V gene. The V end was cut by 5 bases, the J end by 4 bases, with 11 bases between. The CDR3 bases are TGTGCCAGCAGCCCCGACAGTAGCACTGAAGCTTTCTTT. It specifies CASSPDSSTEAFF. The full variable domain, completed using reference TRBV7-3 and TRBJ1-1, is GAGVSQTPSNKVTEKGKYVELRCDPISGHTALYWYRQSLGQGPEFLIYFQGTGAADDSGLPNDRFFAVRPEGSVSTLKIQRTERGDSAVYLCASSPDSSTEAFFGQGTRLTVV.

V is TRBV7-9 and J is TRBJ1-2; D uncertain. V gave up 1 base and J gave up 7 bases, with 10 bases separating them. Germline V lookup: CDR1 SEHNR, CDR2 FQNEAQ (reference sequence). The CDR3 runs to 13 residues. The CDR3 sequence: CASSLEAGFGYTF. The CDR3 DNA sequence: TGTGCCAGCAGCTTAGAGGCAGGATTTGGCTACACCTTC.

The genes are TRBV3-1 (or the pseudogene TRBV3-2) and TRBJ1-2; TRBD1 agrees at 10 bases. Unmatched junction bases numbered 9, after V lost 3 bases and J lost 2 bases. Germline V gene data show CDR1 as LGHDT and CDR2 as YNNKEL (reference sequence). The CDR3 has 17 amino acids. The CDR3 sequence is CASSQRDRGRGNYGYTF. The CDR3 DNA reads TGTGCCAGCAGCCAGCGAGACAGGGGGCGCGGGAACTATGGCTACACCTTC.

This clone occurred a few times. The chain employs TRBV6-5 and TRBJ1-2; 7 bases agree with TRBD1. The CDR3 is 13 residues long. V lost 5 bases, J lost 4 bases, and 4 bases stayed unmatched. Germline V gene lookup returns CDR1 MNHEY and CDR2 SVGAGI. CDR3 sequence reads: CASSREGAYGYTF. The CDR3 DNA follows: TGTGCCAGCAGTCGAGAGGGGGCCTATGGCTACACCTTC.

CDR3 residues: CASSRTVNTEAFF. The CDR3 region has the DNA TGTGCCAGCAGTCGGACAGTGAACACTGAAGCTTTCTTT. This chain connects TRBV5-8 to TRBJ1-1; tentative D call: TRBD1 (6 bases). Per the germline V gene, CDR1 is SGHTS and CDR2 is YDEGEE. The CDR3 runs to 13 residues. V lost 5 bases to trimming and J lost 0 bases, with 8 bases between them.

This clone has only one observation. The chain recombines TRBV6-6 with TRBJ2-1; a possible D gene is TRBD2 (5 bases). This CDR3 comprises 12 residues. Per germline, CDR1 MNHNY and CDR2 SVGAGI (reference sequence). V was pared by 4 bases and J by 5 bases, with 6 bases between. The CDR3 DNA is TGTGCCAGCAGTTTAGCGAACAATGAGCAGTTCTTC. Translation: CASSLANNEQFF.

The CDR3 DNA is TGTGCCAGCAGTCCCCCGGGACAGGGCACGCTTTCGTATGGCTACACCTTC. Protein: CASSPPGQGTLSYGYTF. V usage is TRBV28 and J usage is TRBJ1-2; 9 nucleotides agree with TRBD1. Germline V lookup: CDR1 MDHEN, CDR2 SYDVKM. CDR3 length: 17 amino acids. V was pared by 5 bases and J by 5 bases, with 15 bases of the junction left unmatched.

The CDR3 DNA sequence: TGCGCCAGCAGTCAATGGGGCGAGGGACAGGGGCCCTCCTACGAGCAGTACGTC. It encodes CASSQWGEGQGPSYEQYV. V gene TRBV23-1 combines with J gene TRBJ2-7; 10 bases line up with TRBD1. TRBV23-1 is treated as an ORF (open reading frame) with a function not yet certain. The ends lost 1 base at V and 0 bases at J; junction bases unmatched: 9. The CDR3 length is 18 residues.

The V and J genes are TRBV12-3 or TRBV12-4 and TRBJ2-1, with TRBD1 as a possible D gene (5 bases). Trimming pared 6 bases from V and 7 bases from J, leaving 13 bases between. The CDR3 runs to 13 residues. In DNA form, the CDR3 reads TGTGCCAGCAGCCCTGACAGTAGAAATGAGCAGTTCTTC. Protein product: CASSPDSRNEQFF.

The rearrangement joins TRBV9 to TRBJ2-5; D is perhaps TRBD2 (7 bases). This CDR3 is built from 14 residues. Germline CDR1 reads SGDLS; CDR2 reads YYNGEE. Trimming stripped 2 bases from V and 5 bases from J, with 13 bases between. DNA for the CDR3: TGTGCCAGCAGCGTGGGGGGGGCGGTGGAGACCCAGTACTTC. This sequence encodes CASSVGGAVETQYF.

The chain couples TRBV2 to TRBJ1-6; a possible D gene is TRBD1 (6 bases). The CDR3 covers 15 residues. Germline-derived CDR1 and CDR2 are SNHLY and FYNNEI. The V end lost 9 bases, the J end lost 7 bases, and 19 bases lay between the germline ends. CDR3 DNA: TGTGCCAGTCGACAGGAGCCTACTGTAAATTCACCCCTCCACTTT. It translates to CASRQEPTVNSPLHF.

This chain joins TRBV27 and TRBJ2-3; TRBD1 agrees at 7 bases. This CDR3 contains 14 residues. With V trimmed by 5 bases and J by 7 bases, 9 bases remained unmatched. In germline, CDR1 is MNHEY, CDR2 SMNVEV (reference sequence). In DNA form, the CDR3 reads TGTGCCAGCAGTGTGAGGGACAGCCGAAATACGCAGTATTTT. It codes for CASSVRDSRNTQYF.

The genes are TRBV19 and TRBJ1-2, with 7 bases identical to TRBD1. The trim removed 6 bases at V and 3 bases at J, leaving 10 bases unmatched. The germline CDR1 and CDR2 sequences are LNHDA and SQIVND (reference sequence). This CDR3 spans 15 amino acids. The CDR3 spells CASSFTGAGDYGYTF. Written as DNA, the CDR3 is TGTGCCAGTAGCTTCACAGGGGCAGGTGACTATGGCTACACCTTC.

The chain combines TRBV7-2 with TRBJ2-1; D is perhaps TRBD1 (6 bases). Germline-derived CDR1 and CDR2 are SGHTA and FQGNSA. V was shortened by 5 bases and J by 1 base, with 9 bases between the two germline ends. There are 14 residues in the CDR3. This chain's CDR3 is CASSRGQSYNEQFF. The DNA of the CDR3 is TGTGCCAGCAGCAGAGGACAGTCCTACAATGAGCAGTTCTTC.

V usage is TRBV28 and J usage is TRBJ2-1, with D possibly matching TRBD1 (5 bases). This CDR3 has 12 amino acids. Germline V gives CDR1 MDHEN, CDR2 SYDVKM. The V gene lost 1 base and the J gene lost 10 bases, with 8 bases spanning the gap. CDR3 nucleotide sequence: TGTGCCAGCAGTTTATTGGCAGGGGAGCAGTTCTTC. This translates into CASSLLAGEQFF.

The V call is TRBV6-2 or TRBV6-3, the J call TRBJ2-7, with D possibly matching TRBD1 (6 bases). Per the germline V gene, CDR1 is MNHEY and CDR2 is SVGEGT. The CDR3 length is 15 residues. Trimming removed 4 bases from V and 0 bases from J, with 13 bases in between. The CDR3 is CASSSDSHRSYEQYF. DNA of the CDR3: TGTGCCAGCAGTTCGGACAGCCATCGCTCCTACGAGCAGTACTTC.

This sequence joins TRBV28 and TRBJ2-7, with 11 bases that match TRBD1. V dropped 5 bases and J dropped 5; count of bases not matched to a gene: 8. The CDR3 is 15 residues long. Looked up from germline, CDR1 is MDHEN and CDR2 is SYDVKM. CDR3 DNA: TGTGCCAGCAGTACCTCCGGGACAGGGGGAGACGAGCAGTACTTC. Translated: CASSTSGTGGDEQYF.

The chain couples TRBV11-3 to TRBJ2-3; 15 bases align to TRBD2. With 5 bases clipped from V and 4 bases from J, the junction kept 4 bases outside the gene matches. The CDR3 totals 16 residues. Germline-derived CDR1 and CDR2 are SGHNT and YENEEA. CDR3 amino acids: CASSPRTSGRADTQYF. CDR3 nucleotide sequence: TGTGCCAGCAGCCCAAGGACTAGCGGGAGGGCAGATACGCAGTATTTT.

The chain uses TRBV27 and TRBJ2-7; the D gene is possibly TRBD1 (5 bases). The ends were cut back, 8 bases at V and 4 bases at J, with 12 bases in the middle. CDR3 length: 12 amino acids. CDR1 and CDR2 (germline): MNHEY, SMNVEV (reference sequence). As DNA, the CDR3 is TGTGCCAGCCGTGGACAAGCATACGAGCAGTACTTC. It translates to CASRGQAYEQYF.

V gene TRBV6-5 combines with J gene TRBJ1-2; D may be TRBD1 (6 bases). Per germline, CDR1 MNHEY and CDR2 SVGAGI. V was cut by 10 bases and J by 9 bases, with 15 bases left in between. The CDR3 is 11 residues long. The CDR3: CANRKGGSYTF. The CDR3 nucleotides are TGTGCCAACCGGAAAGGGGGAAGCTACACCTTC.

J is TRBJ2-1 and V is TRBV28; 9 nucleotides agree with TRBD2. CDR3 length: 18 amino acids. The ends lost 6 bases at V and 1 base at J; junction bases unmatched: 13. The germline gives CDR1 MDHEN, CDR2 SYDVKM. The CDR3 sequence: CASSPSGGPDPSYNEQFF. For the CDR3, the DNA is TGTGCCAGCAGCCCCAGCGGGGGGCCCGATCCTTCCTACAATGAGCAGTTCTTC.

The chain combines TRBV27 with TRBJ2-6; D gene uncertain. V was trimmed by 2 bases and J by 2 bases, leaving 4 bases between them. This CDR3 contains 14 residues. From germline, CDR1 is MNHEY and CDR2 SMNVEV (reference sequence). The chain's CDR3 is CASSLEPGANVLTF. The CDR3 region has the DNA TGTGCCAGCAGTTTAGAGCCTGGGGCCAACGTCCTGACTTTC.

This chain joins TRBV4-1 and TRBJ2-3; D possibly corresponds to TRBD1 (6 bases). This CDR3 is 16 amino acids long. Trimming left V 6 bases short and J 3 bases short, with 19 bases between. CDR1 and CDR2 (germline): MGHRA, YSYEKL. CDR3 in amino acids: CASSLNPGQMTDTQYF. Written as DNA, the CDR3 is TGCGCCAGCAGTCTTAACCCGGGACAAATGACAGATACGCAGTATTTT.

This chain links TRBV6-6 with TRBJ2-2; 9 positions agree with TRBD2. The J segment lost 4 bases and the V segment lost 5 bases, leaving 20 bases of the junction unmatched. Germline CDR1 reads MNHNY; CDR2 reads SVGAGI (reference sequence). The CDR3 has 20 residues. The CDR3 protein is CASSHYPPISGSMGTGELFF. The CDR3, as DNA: TGTGCCAGCAGTCATTACCCCCCTATTAGCGGGAGTATGGGCACCGGGGAGCTGTTTTTT.

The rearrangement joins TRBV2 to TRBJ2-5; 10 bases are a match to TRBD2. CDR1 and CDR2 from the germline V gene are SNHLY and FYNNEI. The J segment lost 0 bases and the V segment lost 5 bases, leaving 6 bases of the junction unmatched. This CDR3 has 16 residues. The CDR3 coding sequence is TGTGCCAGCAGTTTGAATAGCGGGAGGAACCAAGAGACCCAGTACTTC. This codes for CASSLNSGRNQETQYF.

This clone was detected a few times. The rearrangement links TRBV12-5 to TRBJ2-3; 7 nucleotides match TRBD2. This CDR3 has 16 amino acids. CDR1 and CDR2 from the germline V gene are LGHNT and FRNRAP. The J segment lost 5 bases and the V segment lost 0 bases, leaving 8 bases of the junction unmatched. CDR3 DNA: TGTGCTAGTGGTTTGGTCGGGGCGGGAGTATTAGATACGCAGTATTTT. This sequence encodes CASGLVGAGVLDTQYF.

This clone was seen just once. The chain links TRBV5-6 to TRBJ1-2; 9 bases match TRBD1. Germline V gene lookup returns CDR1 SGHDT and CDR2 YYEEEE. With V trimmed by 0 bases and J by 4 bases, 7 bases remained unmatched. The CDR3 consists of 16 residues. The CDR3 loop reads CASSLVGDREAYGYTF. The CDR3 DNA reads TGTGCCAGCAGCTTGGTGGGGGACAGGGAGGCCTATGGCTACACCTTC.

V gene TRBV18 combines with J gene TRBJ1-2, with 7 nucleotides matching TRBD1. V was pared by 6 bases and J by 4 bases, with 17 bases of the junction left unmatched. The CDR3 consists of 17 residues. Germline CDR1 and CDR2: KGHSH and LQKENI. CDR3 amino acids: CASSVVSTGVKSYGYTF. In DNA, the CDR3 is TGTGCCAGCTCGGTCGTATCAACAGGGGTGAAGAGCTATGGCTACACCTTC.

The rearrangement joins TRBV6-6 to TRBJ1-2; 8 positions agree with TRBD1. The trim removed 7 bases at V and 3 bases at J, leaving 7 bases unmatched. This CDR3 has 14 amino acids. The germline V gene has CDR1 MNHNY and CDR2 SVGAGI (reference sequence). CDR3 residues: CASKDRDRYYGYTF. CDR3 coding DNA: TGTGCCAGCAAGGACAGGGATAGGTACTATGGCTACACCTTC.

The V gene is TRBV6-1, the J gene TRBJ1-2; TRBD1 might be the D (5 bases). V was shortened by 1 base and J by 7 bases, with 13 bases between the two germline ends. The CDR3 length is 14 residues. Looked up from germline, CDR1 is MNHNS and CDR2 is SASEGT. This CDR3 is CASSEDGSGGGYTF. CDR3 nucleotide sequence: TGTGCCAGCAGTGAAGACGGCTCCGGGGGTGGCTACACCTTC.